A selection of T cell receptor beta chains follows, all from one sample in a study of shared T cell receptors in the human thymus. Clones were sequenced by immunoSEQ multiplex PCR, and TCRdb holds only the in-frame ones, with some missing. The sample lists about 610,000 clones; approximately 88% were seen once. These data also formed part of another study, on human thymus T cells.

The sample was thymocytes. The receptor source for this set is a boy younger than two with a congenital heart defect. Both conserved end residues are part of each CDR3. D genes are given only for firm matches. Not all rows give a size; the values are once, few, many and, for expanded clones, a class.

D	length	size	J	V	CDR3	DNA
TRBD1	17	once	TRBJ2-3	TRBV23-1	CASSQILGQGVGDTQYF	TGCGCCAGCAGTCAAATCCTGGGACAGGGGGTTGGAGATACGCAGTATTTT
TRBD1	14	-	TRBJ2-7	TRBV6-1	CASRRAGTGFEQYF	TGTGCCAGCCGTCGTGCCGGGACAGGGTTCGAGCAGTACTTC
TRBD1	15	-	TRBJ1-2	TRBV19	CASSMWDRPTYGYTF	TGTGCCAGTAGTATGTGGGACAGGCCAACTTATGGCTACACCTTC
TRBD1	17	-	TRBJ2-7	TRBV11-3	CASSFAHPGQGNYEQYF	TGTGCCAGCAGCTTTGCCCACCCGGGACAGGGGAACTACGAGCAGTACTTC
TRBD1	16	-	TRBJ1-1	TRBV6-6	CASSYTDRGRWTEAFF	TGTGCCAGCAGTTACACGGACAGGGGGCGGTGGACTGAAGCTTTCTTT
TRBD1	19	-	TRBJ2-3	TRBV7-3	CASSPGQGARREEVDTQYF	TGTGCCAGCAGCCCTGGACAGGGGGCGCGGCGGGAGGAGGTAGATACGCAGTATTTT
-	15	-	TRBJ2-1	TRBV5-4	CASSFLPSLGNEQFF	TGTGCCAGCAGCTTTCTCCCCAGTCTAGGCAATGAGCAGTTCTTC
TRBD2	15	few	TRBJ2-5	TRBV19	CASRAGTTPLETQYF	TGTGCCAGTAGGGCCGGGACTACTCCCTTGGAGACCCAGTACTTC
-	16	-	TRBJ1-3	TRBV12-5	CASGFDSYLSGNTIYF	TGTGCTAGTGGTTTTGACAGTTATCTCTCTGGAAACACCATATATTTT
TRBD1	19	-	TRBJ2-1	TRBV29-1	CSVEDRPPRTGGMDNEQFF	TGCAGCGTTGAAGATAGGCCCCCGCGGACAGGGGGCATGGACAATGAGCAGTTCTTC
-	15	-	TRBJ1-2	TRBV11-2	CASSLAGTGDYGYTF	TGTGCCAGCAGCCTAGCCGGGACTGGGGACTATGGCTACACCTTC
-	17	-	TRBJ2-1	TRBV11-2	CASSLGQAGLSYNEQFF	TGTGCCAGCAGCCTGGGCCAAGCGGGCCTCTCCTACAATGAGCAGTTCTTC
-	15	-	TRBJ2-7	TRBV30	CAWSVSTTGSYEQYF	TGTGCCTGGAGTGTAAGTACTACGGGCTCCTACGAGCAGTACTTC
-	13	once	TRBJ1-1	TRBV6-4	CASSEGGNTEAFF	TGTGCCAGCAGTGAAGGAGGGAACACTGAAGCTTTCTTT
-	15	-	TRBJ2-3	TRBV5-6	CASSSGRGRTDTQYF	TGTGCCAGCAGCTCCGGACGGGGAAGAACAGATACGCAGTATTTT
TRBD2	17	-	TRBJ2-3	TRBV6-1	CASSEMDGLDSTDTQYF	TGTGCCAGCAGTGAAATGGACGGACTAGATAGCACAGATACGCAGTATTTT
TRBD2	17	-	TRBJ2-2	TRBV19	CASSSPGTSGRGGELFF	TGTGCCAGTAGTTCACCCGGGACTAGCGGGAGAGGCGGGGAGCTGTTTTTT
TRBD1	17	-	TRBJ2-2	TRBV25-1	CASSEEWGQGAHGELFF	TGTGCCAGCAGTGAAGAGTGGGGACAGGGGGCGCACGGGGAGCTGTTTTTT
TRBD2	13	once	TRBJ2-7	TRBV6-1	CASTPGGPYEQYF	TGTGCCAGCACTCCGGGAGGGCCGTACGAGCAGTACTTC
TRBD1	15	-	TRBJ2-7	TRBV7-6	CASSCRDRGSYEQYF	TGTGCCAGCAGCTGCAGGGACAGGGGAAGCTACGAGCAGTACTTC
TRBD2	14	-	TRBJ2-2	TRBV5-4	CASSSGGETGELFF	TGTGCCAGCAGCTCGGGGGGGGAGACCGGGGAGCTGTTTTTT
TRBD2	18	-	TRBJ2-2	TRBV11-2	CASSLWLAGRLRTGELFF	TGTGCCAGCAGCTTATGGCTAGCGGGAAGGCTTAGGACCGGGGAGCTGTTTTTT
TRBD2	17	few	TRBJ2-1	TRBV4-3	CASSLRLAGVGYNEQFF	TGCGCCAGCAGCCTTAGACTAGCGGGAGTGGGGTACAATGAGCAGTTCTTC
-	14	-	TRBJ1-1	TRBV7-2	CASSLGRANTEAFF	TGTGCCAGCAGCTTAGGGAGGGCGAACACTGAAGCTTTCTTT
TRBD1	16	-	TRBJ2-1	TRBV5-1	CASSALGQVSYNEQFF	TGCGCCAGCAGCGCACTGGGACAGGTTTCCTACAATGAGCAGTTCTTC
TRBD1	15	once	TRBJ2-3	TRBV6-5	CASSYARQGRDTQYF	TGTGCCAGCAGTTACGCCCGACAGGGGCGAGATACGCAGTATTTT
TRBD2	17	-	TRBJ2-3	TRBV7-2	CASSEGRAGAPTDTQYF	TGTGCCAGCAGCGAAGGGCGGGCGGGAGCTCCCACAGATACGCAGTATTTT
TRBD1	16	-	TRBJ2-7	TRBV5-4	CASGPPGQGSSYEQYF	TGTGCCAGCGGGCCCCCGGGACAGGGATCCTCCTACGAGCAGTACTTC
TRBD2	15	-	TRBJ2-1	TRBV15	CATSRDRGTSNEQFF	TGTGCCACCAGCAGAGATAGGGGGACTAGCAATGAGCAGTTCTTC
TRBD2	16	few	TRBJ2-7	TRBV5-1	CASSLDSAGGPYEQYF	TGCGCCAGCAGCTTGGATTCAGCGGGGGGACCCTACGAGCAGTACTTC
TRBD2	18	-	TRBJ2-7	TRBV7-8	CASSLWVAGAVGRYEQYF	TGTGCCAGCAGCTTATGGGTAGCGGGGGCCGTGGGGCGATACGAGCAGTACTTC
-	20	-	TRBJ1-4	TRBV4-3	CASSQDWGPLRPPTNEKLFF	TGCGCCAGCAGCCAAGATTGGGGGCCCCTAAGGCCCCCAACTAATGAAAAACTGTTTTTT